Included here is one T cell receptor (beta chain) sequence, with context. The sample comes from a study of technical replicates of blood from a handful of donors. The CDR3 runs 12 residues. V was trimmed by 3 bases and J by 5 bases, leaving 4 bases between them. Germline CDR1 reads MNHEY; CDR2 reads SMNVEV (reference sequence). Profiled with immunoSEQ multiplex PCR; TCRdb holds only in-frame clones, not every one. The sample comprises roughly 92,000 clones, 90% to 95% of which are singletons, and about 0.37% rests with the top ten. The receptor comes from a human donor in good health. The V gene is TRBV27, the J gene TRBJ1-4; D gene ambiguous. Sequenced sample: T cells isolated from PBMCs. The CDR3 nucleotides read TGTGCCAGCAGTTTCCCAAATGAAAAACTGTTTTTT. This gives the protein CASSFPNEKLFF.